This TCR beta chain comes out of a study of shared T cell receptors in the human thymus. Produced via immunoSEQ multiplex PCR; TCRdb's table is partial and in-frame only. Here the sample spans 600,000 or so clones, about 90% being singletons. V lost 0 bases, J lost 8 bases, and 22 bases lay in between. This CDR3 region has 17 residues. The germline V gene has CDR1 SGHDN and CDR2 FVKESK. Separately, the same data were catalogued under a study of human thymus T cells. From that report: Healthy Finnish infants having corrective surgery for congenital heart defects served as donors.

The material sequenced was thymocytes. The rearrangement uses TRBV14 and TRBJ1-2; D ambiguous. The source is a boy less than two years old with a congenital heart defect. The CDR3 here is CASSQETVQKFPAGYTF. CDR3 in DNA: TGTGCCAGCAGCCAAGAGACCGTACAGAAGTTCCCCGCAGGCTACACCTTC.